The clone carrying this TCR beta chain was detected many times. This record belongs to a study of neurological immune-mediated disorders. TCRdb used MiXCR to reprocess the 5' RACE reads, holding one entry per CDR3 protein. The repertoire has roughly 75,000 distinct CDR3 sequences, just over 2.5% of them found once; the top ten carry 1.1%. Sequenced: PBMCs. The TCR comes from a woman aged 25 to 39 with multiple sclerosis.

CDR3 amino acids: CASSSYYEQYF. The CDR3 DNA is TGTGCCAGCAGCTCATACTACGAGCAGTACTTC. The rearrangement links TRBV5-6 to TRBJ2-7; D call uncertain. Trimming took off 3 bases at V and 3 bases at J, with 4 bases between the two ends. The CDR3 runs 11 residues. Germline assignment: CDR1 SGHDT and CDR2 YYEEEE.